This T cell receptor beta chain was sequenced during a study of blood T cell repertoires in COVID-19. At the level of the study: Researchers got acute and convalescent COVID-19 samples from the United States, Italy and Spain.

Using immunoSEQ multiplex PCR, the repertoire was profiled, and TCRdb retains in-frame clones only, with some absent. The sample carries hundreds of thousands of clones, about 88% recorded once. Donors in Cohort 3 who had recovered were those with two negative PCRs, healthcare professional clearance, or resolution of their symptoms. V was clipped by 4 bases and J by 0 bases, with 13 bases between them. The CDR3 is made up of 15 amino acids. CDR1 is ENHRY, CDR2 SYGVKD, per germline. The chain uses TRBV10-3 and TRBJ2-7; possibly TRBD2 for D (6 bases). The receptor was derived from a woman between 45 and 65 years old who had recovered from COVID-19. The sample taken for sequencing was PBMCs or T cells enriched from blood (not recorded which). CDR3 in amino acids: CAISGSEGVSYEQYF. The CDR3 region has the DNA TGTGCCATCAGTGGGTCGGAGGGAGTCTCCTACGAGCAGTACTTC.